This T cell receptor beta chain was recorded in a study of long-term antiretroviral therapy in people with HIV. The junction had 2 bases not matched to a gene; V was cut back by 7 bases and J by 4 bases. The CDR3 loop spans 13 amino acids. Germline CDR1 and CDR2: SNHLY and FYNNEI. Note on this clone: Its specificity is unknown.

immunoSEQ v3.0 was run at survey level. Assay used: immunoSEQ multiplex PCR; TCRdb lists only in-frame clones, some missing. The table records 13,000 to 15,000 clones, about 80% of them present only once. Study conclusions and caveats: Clones that had undergone expansion before ART prevailed in the repertoire throughout all time points. The study collected no data on ART adherence, viral resistance or therapy changes. The study found narrower CDR3 length ranges in HIV repertoires than in controls.

Sequencing was performed on unsorted PBMCs, taken 3.2 years before starting antiretroviral therapy. The receptor was derived from a man in his forties or fifties with HIV. This sequence joins TRBV2 and TRBJ1-4, with 8 bases fitting TRBD1. The CDR3 DNA sequence: TGTGCCAGCAACAGGGGGATTAATGAAAAACTGTTTTTT. This translates into CASNRGINEKLFF.